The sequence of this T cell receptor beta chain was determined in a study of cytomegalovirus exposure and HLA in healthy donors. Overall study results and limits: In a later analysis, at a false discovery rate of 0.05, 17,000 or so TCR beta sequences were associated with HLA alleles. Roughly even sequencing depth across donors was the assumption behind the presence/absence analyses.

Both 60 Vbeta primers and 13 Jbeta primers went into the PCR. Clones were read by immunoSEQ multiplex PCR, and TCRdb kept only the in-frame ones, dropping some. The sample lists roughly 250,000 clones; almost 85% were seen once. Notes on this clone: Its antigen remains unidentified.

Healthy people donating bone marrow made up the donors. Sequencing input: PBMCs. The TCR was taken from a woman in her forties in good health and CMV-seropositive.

CDR3 sequence: CASSFGAPYEQYF. As DNA, the CDR3 is TGTGCCAGCAGTTTCGGAGCTCCCTACGAGCAGTACTTC. The chain has TRBV27 and TRBJ2-7; D unresolved. There are 13 residues in the CDR3. The germline gives CDR1 MNHEY, CDR2 SMNVEV (reference sequence). V dropped 3 bases and J dropped 2 bases, with 8 bases sitting between them.